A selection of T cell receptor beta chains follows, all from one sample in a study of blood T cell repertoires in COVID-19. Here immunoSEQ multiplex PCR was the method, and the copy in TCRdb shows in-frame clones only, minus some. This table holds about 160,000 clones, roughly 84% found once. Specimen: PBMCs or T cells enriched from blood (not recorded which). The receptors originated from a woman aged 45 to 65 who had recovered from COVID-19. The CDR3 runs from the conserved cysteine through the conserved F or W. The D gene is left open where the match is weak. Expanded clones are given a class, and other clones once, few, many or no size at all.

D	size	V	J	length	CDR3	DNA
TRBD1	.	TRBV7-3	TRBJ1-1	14	CASSSRTGNTEAFF	TGTGCCAGCAGCTCCCGGACAGGGAACACTGAAGCTTTCTTT
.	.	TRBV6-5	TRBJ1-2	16	CASSYSALEAYYGYTF	TGTGCCAGCAGTTACTCTGCCTTAGAGGCCTACTATGGCTACACCTTC
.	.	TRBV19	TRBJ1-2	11	CASMNTEGYTF	TGTGCCAGTATGAATACGGAGGGCTACACCTTC
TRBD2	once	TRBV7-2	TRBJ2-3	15	CASSSGLAGQATQYF	TGTGCCAGCAGCTCCGGACTAGCGGGGCAGGCTACGCAGTATTTT
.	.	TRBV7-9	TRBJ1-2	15	CASSLLFAAGAGYTF	TGTGCCAGCAGCTTACTTTTTGCGGCAGGGGCCGGCTACACCTTC
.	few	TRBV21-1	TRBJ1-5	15	CASSRGTGGNQPQHF	TGTGCCAGCAGCAGAGGGACAGGGGGCAATCAGCCCCAGCATTTT
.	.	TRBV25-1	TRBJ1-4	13	CASSEGGNEKLFF	TGTGCCAGCAGTGAGGGGGGTAATGAAAAACTGTTTTTT
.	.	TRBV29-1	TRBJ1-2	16	CSATTLSTRQSYGYTF	TGCAGCGCTACGACCCTTTCGACACGCCAGAGCTATGGCTACACCTTC
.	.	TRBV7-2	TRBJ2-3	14	CASRFGGSADTQYF	TGTGCCAGCCGCTTTGGGGGGAGCGCAGATACGCAGTATTTT
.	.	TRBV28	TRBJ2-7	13	CASNGGQSYEQYF	TGTGCCAGCAACGGGGGACAGTCCTACGAGCAGTACTTC
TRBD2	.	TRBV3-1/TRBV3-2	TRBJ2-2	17	CASSQFGGSGSARELFF	TGTGCCAGCAGCCAATTCGGGGGTAGCGGGAGCGCAAGGGAGCTGTTTTTT
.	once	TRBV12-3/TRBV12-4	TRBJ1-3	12	CASSTAGNTIYF	TGTGCCAGCAGTACAGCTGGAAACACCATATATTTT
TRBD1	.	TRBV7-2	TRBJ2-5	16	CASSLGRTGGVETQYF	TGTGCCAGCAGCTTAGGAAGGACAGGGGGCGTAGAGACCCAGTACTTC
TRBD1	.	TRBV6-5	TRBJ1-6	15	CASSISGQGKSPLHF	TGTGCCAGCAGTATATCGGGACAGGGTAAATCACCCCTCCACTTT
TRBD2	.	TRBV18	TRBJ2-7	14	CASSPTSVSYEQYF	TGTGCCAGCTCGCCTACTAGCGTTTCCTACGAGCAGTACTTC
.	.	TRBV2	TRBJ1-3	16	CASSPSGGGSGNTIYF	TGTGCCAGCAGTCCCTCGGGGGGGGGCTCTGGAAACACCATATATTTT